A selection of T cell receptor beta chains follows, all from one sample in a study of blood T cell repertoires in COVID-19. Some clones are missing from TCRdb's copy, which holds only in-frame ones; the method was immunoSEQ multiplex PCR. The table has about 30,000 clones, roughly three quarters seen once; the top ten hold around a third. The specimen sequenced was peripheral blood. The receptors were sampled from a man aged 80 or over with acute or convalescent COVID-19. CDR3s include the opening cysteine and the closing phenylalanine or tryptophan. Fields, in order: D gene, clone size, V gene, J gene, CDR3 DNA, CDR3 protein. A D gene is named only where the DNA matches it firmly. Size values are once, few and many counts, or a class for expanded clones, and some rows have none.

d_gene: NA
abundance: NA
v_gene: TRBV19
j_gene: TRBJ2-7
CDR3nt: TGTGCCAGTAGTATAGGAGCGGTCGTTTGGGAGCAGTACTTC
CDR3aa: CASSIGAVVWEQYF

d_gene: TRBD1
abundance: NA
v_gene: TRBV7-2
j_gene: TRBJ1-1
CDR3nt: TGTGCCAGCACCTTCAGGACAGGGGGAAACACTGAAGCTTTCTTT
CDR3aa: CASTFRTGGNTEAFF

d_gene: TRBD1
abundance: once
v_gene: TRBV7-2
j_gene: TRBJ1-2
CDR3nt: TGTGCCAGCAGCTTAGACAGGGGGCTGGGAGGCTACACCTTC
CDR3aa: CASSLDRGLGGYTF

d_gene: TRBD1
abundance: NA
v_gene: TRBV5-1
j_gene: TRBJ2-7
CDR3nt: TGCGCCAGCAGCATCCGGGACAGCTCCTACGAGCAGTACTTC
CDR3aa: CASSIRDSSYEQYF

d_gene: TRBD1
abundance: NA
v_gene: TRBV6-6
j_gene: TRBJ2-2
CDR3nt: TGTGCCAGCAGTGATGGGACAGGGAACACCGGGGAGCTGTTTTTT
CDR3aa: CASSDGTGNTGELFF

d_gene: NA
abundance: NA
v_gene: TRBV10-1
j_gene: TRBJ2-7
CDR3nt: TGCGCCAGCAGTGACAATAGCATGTACTTC
CDR3aa: CASSDNSMYF

d_gene: NA
abundance: NA
v_gene: TRBV30
j_gene: TRBJ2-7
CDR3nt: TGTGCCTGGACCAGTCCCTTCCCTTACGAGCAGTACTTC
CDR3aa: CAWTSPFPYEQYF

d_gene: NA
abundance: few
v_gene: TRBV7-2
j_gene: TRBJ1-3
CDR3nt: TGTGCCAGCAGCTTAGCGTACGACAGTTTCAGTGGAAACACCATATATTTT
CDR3aa: CASSLAYDSFSGNTIYF

d_gene: TRBD2
abundance: NA
v_gene: TRBV6-5
j_gene: TRBJ2-3
CDR3nt: TGTGCCAGCAGTTACTCAGCGGGGGGATTCACAGATACGCAGTATTTT
CDR3aa: CASSYSAGGFTDTQYF

d_gene: TRBD1
abundance: NA
v_gene: TRBV29-1
j_gene: TRBJ1-6
CDR3nt: TGCAGCGTACGGACAGGGGAGGATAATTCACCCCTCCACTTT
CDR3aa: CSVRTGEDNSPLHF

d_gene: NA
abundance: NA
v_gene: TRBV3-1/TRBV3-2
j_gene: TRBJ1-2
CDR3nt: TGTGCCAGCAGCCAAGAACTGGACGGGGAAGGTTATAACTATGGCTACACCTTC
CDR3aa: CASSQELDGEGYNYGYTF

d_gene: NA
abundance: NA
v_gene: TRBV6-5
j_gene: TRBJ2-7
CDR3nt: TGTGCCAGCAGTTACGCGGAGACGAACTACGAGCAGTACTTC
CDR3aa: CASSYAETNYEQYF

d_gene: NA
abundance: NA
v_gene: TRBV10-3
j_gene: TRBJ2-7
CDR3nt: TGTGCCATCAGTGAGGCTAGCCTCGAGCAGTACTTC
CDR3aa: CAISEASLEQYF

d_gene: NA
abundance: once
v_gene: TRBV6-2/TRBV6-3
j_gene: TRBJ1-5
CDR3nt: TGTGCCAGCAGTTCTAGCAATAGCAATCAGCCCCAGCATTTT
CDR3aa: CASSSSNSNQPQHF

d_gene: NA
abundance: NA
v_gene: TRBV6-2/TRBV6-3
j_gene: TRBJ2-7
CDR3nt: TGTGCCAGCAGTTATGGGCAGAACTACGAGCAGTACTTC
CDR3aa: CASSYGQNYEQYF

d_gene: NA
abundance: NA
v_gene: TRBV19
j_gene: TRBJ2-1
CDR3nt: TGTGCCAGTAGTATAGATAGGCTAGACCTCGATGAGCAGTTCTTC
CDR3aa: CASSIDRLDLDEQFF

d_gene: NA
abundance: NA
v_gene: TRBV30
j_gene: TRBJ1-5
CDR3nt: TGTGCCTGGAGGGAGAATGACAATCAGCCCCAGCATTTT
CDR3aa: CAWRENDNQPQHF

d_gene: NA
abundance: NA
v_gene: TRBV28
j_gene: TRBJ1-1
CDR3nt: TGTGCCAGCAGTTTAAGACTCAGGAACACTGAAGCTTTCTTT
CDR3aa: CASSLRLRNTEAFF

d_gene: NA
abundance: NA
v_gene: TRBV12-5
j_gene: TRBJ1-2
CDR3nt: TGTGCTAGTGGTTTGTGGGGCACAAACTATGGCTACACCTTC
CDR3aa: CASGLWGTNYGYTF

d_gene: TRBD2
abundance: NA
v_gene: TRBV13
j_gene: TRBJ2-1
CDR3nt: TGTGCCAGCAGCTTAGGAGGGAGGGCTCTCAATGAGCAGTTCTTC
CDR3aa: CASSLGGRALNEQFF

d_gene: NA
abundance: once
v_gene: TRBV18
j_gene: TRBJ1-2
CDR3nt: TGTGCCAGCTCGTTCACAGGCGCCACTAACTATGGCTACACCTTC
CDR3aa: CASSFTGATNYGYTF

d_gene: TRBD1
abundance: NA
v_gene: TRBV5-1
j_gene: TRBJ2-1
CDR3nt: TGCGCCAGCAGCGCCGGAACGACAGGGATACATGAGCAGTTCTTC
CDR3aa: CASSAGTTGIHEQFF

d_gene: NA
abundance: NA
v_gene: TRBV7-9
j_gene: TRBJ1-3
CDR3nt: TGTGCCAGCAGAAACTCAATAAACTCTGGAAACACCATATATTTT
CDR3aa: CASRNSINSGNTIYF

d_gene: NA
abundance: NA
v_gene: TRBV5-3
j_gene: TRBJ2-5
CDR3nt: TGTGCCAGAAGCACCGGTGAGGTAATAGCGGAGACCCAGTACTTC
CDR3aa: CARSTGEVIAETQYF

d_gene: TRBD2
abundance: NA
v_gene: TRBV7-8
j_gene: TRBJ2-7
CDR3nt: TGTGCCAGCAGCTTCAGCGGGAACCCCTACGAGCAGTACTTC
CDR3aa: CASSFSGNPYEQYF

d_gene: NA
abundance: NA
v_gene: TRBV7-8
j_gene: TRBJ2-5
CDR3nt: TGTGCCAGCAGCATCCAGGGGTACCAAGAGACCCAGTACTTC
CDR3aa: CASSIQGYQETQYF

d_gene: NA
abundance: once
v_gene: TRBV15
j_gene: TRBJ1-2
CDR3nt: TGTGCCACCAGCAGGGACAATTCCTATGGCTACACCTTC
CDR3aa: CATSRDNSYGYTF

d_gene: NA
abundance: once
v_gene: TRBV19
j_gene: TRBJ1-2
CDR3nt: TGTGCCAGTAGTCTCTACTATCGACAGGAAACTAACTATGGCTACACCTTC
CDR3aa: CASSLYYRQETNYGYTF

d_gene: TRBD1
abundance: NA
v_gene: TRBV9
j_gene: TRBJ1-2
CDR3nt: TGTGCCAGCAGCGCCGAGGACAGGGGCAACTATGGCTACACCTTC
CDR3aa: CASSAEDRGNYGYTF

d_gene: NA
abundance: NA
v_gene: TRBV25-1
j_gene: TRBJ1-1
CDR3nt: TGTGCCAGCAGTCGGACGGACAGCACTGAAGCTTTCTTT
CDR3aa: CASSRTDSTEAFF

d_gene: NA
abundance: NA
v_gene: TRBV11-3
j_gene: TRBJ2-3
CDR3nt: TGTGCCAGCAGCTTAGGTTCCAGCGGAAGCACAGATACGCAGTATTTT
CDR3aa: CASSLGSSGSTDTQYF

d_gene: NA
abundance: NA
v_gene: TRBV6-5
j_gene: TRBJ2-3
CDR3nt: TGTGCCAGCAACTTCCTTAGCACAGATACGCAGTATTTT
CDR3aa: CASNFLSTDTQYF

d_gene: TRBD1
abundance: NA
v_gene: TRBV11-2
j_gene: TRBJ2-1
CDR3nt: TGTGCCAGCAGCTCGACAGGGGGGTCCTACAATGAGCAGTTCTTC
CDR3aa: CASSSTGGSYNEQFF

d_gene: TRBD2
abundance: NA
v_gene: TRBV3-1/TRBV3-2
j_gene: TRBJ2-3
CDR3nt: TGTGCCAGCAGCCGCCACGAACTAGCGGAGGCTAGCACAGATACGCAGTATTTT
CDR3aa: CASSRHELAEASTDTQYF

d_gene: TRBD1
abundance: NA
v_gene: TRBV9
j_gene: TRBJ2-4
CDR3nt: TGTGCCAGCAGCGTAGGGGGGACAGGGAGAGCCAAAAACATTCAGTACTTC
CDR3aa: CASSVGGTGRAKNIQYF

d_gene: NA
abundance: NA
v_gene: TRBV5-1
j_gene: TRBJ2-1
CDR3nt: TGCGCCAGCAGCGAGGACAGCTACAATGAGCAGTTCTTC
CDR3aa: CASSEDSYNEQFF

d_gene: NA
abundance: NA
v_gene: TRBV9
j_gene: TRBJ2-7
CDR3nt: TGTGCCAGCAGCGTAGCCCCCCGGGGAGGCGAGCAGTACTTC
CDR3aa: CASSVAPRGGEQYF

d_gene: NA
abundance: NA
v_gene: TRBV7-2
j_gene: TRBJ1-5
CDR3nt: TGTGCCAGCAGCGCACCCGGACAGCTAAACAATCAGCCCCAGCATTTT
CDR3aa: CASSAPGQLNNQPQHF

d_gene: NA
abundance: NA
v_gene: TRBV18
j_gene: TRBJ2-4
CDR3nt: TGTGCCAGCTCACAGGGGGTCGAAAACATTCAGTACTTC
CDR3aa: CASSQGVENIQYF

d_gene: TRBD2
abundance: few
v_gene: TRBV29-1
j_gene: TRBJ2-7
CDR3nt: TGCAGCGTTGACGAAGGACTAGCGGGAGTTCCCTACGAGCAGTACTTC
CDR3aa: CSVDEGLAGVPYEQYF

d_gene: TRBD1
abundance: NA
v_gene: TRBV4-2
j_gene: TRBJ2-7
CDR3nt: TGTGCCAGCAGCCAACTAGGGACAGGGGGCCTTTACGAGCAGTACTTC
CDR3aa: CASSQLGTGGLYEQYF

d_gene: NA
abundance: NA
v_gene: TRBV5-1
j_gene: TRBJ1-2
CDR3nt: TGCGCCAGCAGCTTGAATCCCACGAGGCCCTATGGCTACACCTTC
CDR3aa: CASSLNPTRPYGYTF

d_gene: TRBD1
abundance: NA
v_gene: TRBV27
j_gene: TRBJ1-1
CDR3nt: TGTGCCAGCAGTCCAGACAGGGGCCCCATGAACACTGAAGCTTTCTTT
CDR3aa: CASSPDRGPMNTEAFF

d_gene: TRBD2
abundance: NA
v_gene: TRBV10-3
j_gene: TRBJ2-5
CDR3nt: TGTGCCATCAGGGCTAGCGGGATCCAAGAGACCCAGTACTTC
CDR3aa: CAIRASGIQETQYF

d_gene: NA
abundance: once
v_gene: TRBV3-1/TRBV3-2
j_gene: TRBJ2-7
CDR3nt: TGTGCCAGCAGCCCCACTAATCAAAGGGGTTTTTCCTACGAGCAGTACTTC
CDR3aa: CASSPTNQRGFSYEQYF

d_gene: TRBD1
abundance: NA
v_gene: TRBV19
j_gene: TRBJ1-2
CDR3nt: TGTGCCAGTTGGGACAGGGGGGGAGGATTCTATGGCTACACCTTC
CDR3aa: CASWDRGGGFYGYTF

d_gene: NA
abundance: NA
v_gene: TRBV5-1
j_gene: TRBJ1-3
CDR3nt: TGCGCCAGCAGCTTGGGAGGGTCGACTGGGGACACCATATATTTT
CDR3aa: CASSLGGSTGDTIYF

d_gene: TRBD2
abundance: NA
v_gene: TRBV5-1
j_gene: TRBJ2-1
CDR3nt: TGCGCCAGCAGCTTGGCCACTAGCGGGAGGGCCCGTGAGCAGTTCTTC
CDR3aa: CASSLATSGRAREQFF

d_gene: NA
abundance: NA
v_gene: TRBV7-2
j_gene: TRBJ1-2
CDR3nt: TGTGCCAGCAGCACACTAGGGATTCACTATGGCTACACCTTC
CDR3aa: CASSTLGIHYGYTF

d_gene: NA
abundance: NA
v_gene: TRBV18
j_gene: TRBJ2-3
CDR3nt: TGTGCCAGCTCACCCTCAGGGGTCGGCACAGATACGCAGTATTTT
CDR3aa: CASSPSGVGTDTQYF